A single sample gave rise to the 20 T cell receptor beta chains below, sequenced in a study of blood T cells in healthy people across ages. A second about 7 to 12 cycle PCR used barcoded and J-beta primers. MiXCR was run by TCRdb on the 5' RACE reads, yielding one entry per CDR3 protein. The repertoire holds 650,000 to 1,000,000 distinct CDR3 sequences, with about 37% as singletons. The sample taken for sequencing was blood. The receptors were sampled from a man between 18 and 29 years old in good health.

The rearrangement links TRBV25-1 to TRBJ1-2; no clear D gene. V was trimmed by 1 base and J by 6 bases, leaving 12 bases between them. The V gene's germline CDR1 is MGHDK and CDR2 SYGVNS. The CDR3 runs 14 residues. The CDR3 region has the DNA TGTGCCAGCAGTGAATCCCGAGCATTTGATGGCTACACCTTC. Its protein product is CASSESRAFDGYTF.

The CDR3, as DNA: TGCGCCAGCAGCTACGGACAGGGGGTTCGAGAGACCCAGTACTTC. It encodes CASSYGQGVRETQYF. This sequence joins TRBV5-1 and TRBJ2-5, with 10 bases lining up with TRBD1. This CDR3 spans 15 amino acids. The ends lost 3 bases at V and 4 bases at J; junction bases unmatched: 6. Germline lookup yields CDR1 SGHRS and CDR2 YFSETQ.

The chain carries TRBV3-1 and TRBJ2-5; 11 bases fit TRBD2. This CDR3 has 15 amino acids. The ends lost 7 bases at V and 7 bases at J; junction bases unmatched: 11. Germline CDR1 and CDR2: LGHDT and YNNKEL (reference sequence). CDR3 protein: CASTSGLAAWGTQYF. CDR3 bases: TGTGCCAGCACCTCGGGACTAGCGGCGTGGGGGACCCAGTACTTC.

CDR3 sequence (DNA): TGTGCCAGCAACGAAAGGGACCGCGAACGGGCTTTCTTT. It translates to CASNERDRERAFF. The chain carries TRBV6-1 and TRBJ1-1; tentative D call: TRBD1 (5 bases). Germline CDR1 reads MNHNS; CDR2 reads SASEGT. The V end was cut by 7 bases, the J end by 11 bases, with 20 bases between. CDR3 length: 13 amino acids.

This rearrangement joins TRBV20-1 to TRBJ2-5, with a tentative D call TRBD2 (6 bases). The CDR3 runs to 16 residues. Trimming removed 1 base at V and 11 bases at J, with 26 bases between. Germline assignment: CDR1 DFQATT and CDR2 SNEGSKA (reference sequence). Written as DNA, the CDR3 is TGCAGTGCTAGAGCGGAGGGACGGAAATTAAACAATGAGCAGTACTTC. Translated, it gives CSARAEGRKLNNEQYF.

This clonotype has ten or more counts. The chain has TRBV20-1 and TRBJ2-1, with 9 bases identical to TRBD2. The CDR3 is 14 residues long. Germline assignment: CDR1 DFQATT and CDR2 SNEGSKA (reference sequence). With V trimmed by 3 bases and J by 6 bases, 6 bases remained unmatched. The CDR3 protein is CSARAGGTGNEQFF. The DNA for the CDR3 is TGCAGTGCTAGGGCGGGGGGGACTGGCAATGAGCAGTTCTTC.

This chain joins TRBV4-1 and TRBJ1-2; D not certain. The CDR3 is 14 residues long. V was cut by 0 bases and J by 7 bases, with 12 bases left in between. Germline V lookup: CDR1 MGHRA, CDR2 YSYEKL. Written as DNA, the CDR3 is TGCGCCAGCAGCCAAGATAATTTCCCCTCTGGCTACACCTTC. Its protein product is CASSQDNFPSGYTF.

The table lists this clonotype with a few counts. The V call is TRBV10-3, the J call TRBJ1-6; 7 bases are shared with TRBD1. With 6 bases clipped from V and 8 bases from J, the junction kept 4 bases outside the gene matches. The length of the CDR3 is 13 residues. The germline V gene encodes CDR1 ENHRY and CDR2 SYGVKD. The CDR3 region is CAISGTADSPLHF. In DNA form, the CDR3 reads TGTGCCATCAGCGGGACAGCCGATTCACCCCTCCACTTT.

Worth noting for this clonotype: Since a much larger clone is just one base distant, this may be a read error. V and J are TRBV7-2 and TRBJ2-5, with D possibly matching TRBD2 (6 bases). CDR1 and CDR2 from the germline V gene are SGHTA and FQGNSA. The CDR3 runs to 14 residues. The V gene lost 5 bases and the J gene lost 3 bases, with 13 bases spanning the gap. CDR3 nucleotides: TGTACCAGCAGCCGTGGGACTGCAGAAGAGACCCAGTACTTC. The encoded protein is CTSSRGTAEETQYF.

This clonotype was found a few times. The V gene is TRBV7-2, the J gene TRBJ2-5; D is uncertain. The CDR3 totals 15 residues. Germline V gene lookup returns CDR1 SGHTA and CDR2 FQGNSA. V lost 1 base and J lost 2, with 11 bases in between. Here the CDR3 reads CASSLDPRPQETQYF. The CDR3 nucleotides read TGTGCCAGCAGCTTAGATCCTCGGCCACAAGAGACCCAGTACTTC.

This rearrangement joins TRBV12-3 or TRBV12-4 to TRBJ1-1; D remains ambiguous. V dropped 7 bases and J dropped 3 bases, with 15 bases sitting between them. The CDR3 runs 14 residues. DNA for the CDR3: TGTGCCAGCACCTATACTACGCCTCACACTGAAGCTTTCTTT. It codes for CASTYTTPHTEAFF.

This chain joins TRBV9 and TRBJ2-2; the match to TRBD1 covers 8 bases. This CDR3 spans 16 amino acids. In germline, CDR1 is SGDLS, CDR2 YYNGEE. V lost 2 bases to trimming and J lost 1 base; unmatched junction nucleotides: 4. DNA of the CDR3: TGTGCCAGCAGCGTTTGGGGGACAGGGAACACCGGGGAGCTGTTTTTT. Translation gives CASSVWGTGNTGELFF. Drawing the rest from reference TRBV9 and TRBJ2-2, the complete variable domain is DSGVTQTPKHLITATGQRVTLRCSPRSGDLSVYWYQQSLDQGLQFLIQYYNGEERAKGNILERFSAQQFPDLHSELNLSSLELGDSALYFCASSVWGTGNTGELFFGEGSRLTVL.

The sample holds a few counts of this clonotype. The rearrangement joins TRBV4-1 to TRBJ2-3; D may be TRBD1 (5 bases). V dropped 4 bases and J dropped 8 bases, with 16 bases sitting between them. This CDR3 has 14 amino acids. Germline lookup yields CDR1 MGHRA and CDR2 YSYEKL. The CDR3 sequence is CASSLLTDSATQYF. DNA of the CDR3: TGCGCCAGCAGCCTTCTGACAGACTCAGCTACGCAGTATTTT.

The rearrangement uses TRBV4-2 and TRBJ2-3; 8 bases map to TRBD2. Losses at the gene ends were 1 base for V and 4 bases for J; bases not matched to a gene: 13. The CDR3 has 18 amino acids. The germline CDR1 and CDR2 sequences are LGHNA and YNFKEQ. Written as DNA, the CDR3 is TGTGCCAGCAGCCAAGGTCCCGCACTAGCGGAGGGTCCAGATACGCAGTATTTT. This codes for CASSQGPALAEGPDTQYF.

The chain has TRBV6-8 and TRBJ1-5; 7 bases fit TRBD1. The germline gives CDR1 MNHGY, CDR2 SAAAGT. This CDR3 has 17 amino acids. V lost 4 bases, J lost 4 bases, and 13 bases stayed unmatched. DNA for the CDR3: TGTGCCAGCAGTTGTTCCGGACAGGCGCCTCCTAATCAGCCCCAGCATTTT. Residues: CASSCSGQAPPNQPQHF.

This clonotype was observed a handful of times. The chain combines TRBV12-3 or TRBV12-4 with TRBJ1-2; 11 bases agree with TRBD1. V shed 6 bases, J shed 3 bases, and the junction held 9 bases outside the gene matches. This CDR3 region has 16 residues. Written as DNA, the CDR3 is TGTGCCAGCAGCCGGGACAGGGGGGAGGTCGACTATGGCTACACCTTC. Translated, it gives CASSRDRGEVDYGYTF.

Of note for this clonotype: Sequence at one end of the junction differs from germline and may be a read error. The rearrangement links TRBV28 to TRBJ1-2, with 10 bases aligning to TRBD1. CDR1 MDHEN and CDR2 SYDVKM come from the germline V gene. This CDR3 comprises 13 residues. This chain's CDR3 is CVSRRQGADGYTF. The CDR3 DNA is TGTGTCAGCAGACGACAGGGGGCTGATGGCTACACCTTC.

Worth noting for this clonotype: This may be a read error: a much more frequent sequence differs by one nucleotide. J is TRBJ2-1 and V is TRBV20-1; 10 bases match TRBD2. V was clipped by 4 bases and J by 2 bases; unmatched bases: 8. Germline CDR1 DFQATT, CDR2 SNEGSKA (reference sequence). This CDR3 has 16 residues. The CDR3 here is CSANSGGRTPYNEQFF. CDR3 coding DNA: TGCAGTGCTAATAGCGGGGGGCGGACCCCCTACAATGAGCAGTTCTTC.

V and J are TRBV7-2 and TRBJ1-2; D perhaps matches TRBD1 (5 bases). Trimming shortened V by 4 bases and J by 7 bases, and 16 bases separated the two germline ends. The germline V gene encodes CDR1 SGHTA and CDR2 FQGNSA. The CDR3 has 14 residues. Here the CDR3 reads CASSSPEGAGGYTF. The CDR3, as DNA: TGTGCCAGCAGCTCCCCCGAAGGGGCCGGTGGCTACACCTTC.

This chain joins TRBV19 and TRBJ1-2; 7 positions match TRBD1. This CDR3 spans 13 amino acids. Germline CDR1 is LNHDA and CDR2 is SQIVND (reference sequence). Germline trimming cut 5 bases from V and 4 bases from J; bases unmatched to any gene: 4. The CDR3 DNA reads as TGTGCCAGTAGTGCAGGACAGGCCTATGGCTACACCTTC. It specifies CASSAGQAYGYTF.